Shown below are 28 T cell receptor beta chains from a single sample sequenced in a study of blood T cell repertoires in COVID-19. The data were produced by immunoSEQ multiplex PCR, yet TCRdb's version contains in-frame clones alone and is incomplete. The sample yields about 270,000 clones, approximately 86% seen once. Specimen: PBMCs or T cells enriched from blood (not recorded which). These receptors were collected from a woman aged 18-30 years who had recovered from COVID-19.

The J gene is TRBJ2-1, the V gene TRBV5-8, with 7 bases fitting TRBD2. V shed 1 base, J shed 1 base, and the junction held 2 bases outside the gene matches. From germline, CDR1 is SGHTS and CDR2 YDEGEE. The CDR3 sequence is 15 residues long. The CDR3 coding sequence is TGTGCCAGCAGCTTGTGGGAGGGATCCTACAATGAGCAGTTCTTC. Protein product: CASSLWEGSYNEQFF.

The rearrangement links TRBV9 to TRBJ1-1, with unresolved D. Germline CDR1 SGDLS, CDR2 YYNGEE. This CDR3 is 13 amino acids long. Trimming cost V 4 bases and J 1 base, with 8 bases left between them. CDR3 amino acids: CASSTNTNTEAFF. CDR3 bases: TGTGCCAGCAGCACAAACACGAACACTGAAGCTTTCTTT.

This chain joins TRBV11-2 and TRBJ2-3, with D unresolved. The CDR3 has 12 amino acids. The germline CDR1 and CDR2 sequences are SGHAT and FQNNGV. Trimming took 1 base from V and 8 from J, leaving 7 bases between them. For the CDR3, the DNA is TGTGCCAGCAGCTTAGGCGGTGGTACGCAGTATTTT. Its translation: CASSLGGGTQYF.

The V call is TRBV19, the J call TRBJ1-2, with TRBD1 matching over 9 bases. V lost 5 bases to trimming and J lost 9 bases; unmatched junction nucleotides: 7. The CDR3 is 13 amino acids. Looked up from germline, CDR1 is LNHDA and CDR2 is SQIVND (reference sequence). In nucleotides, the CDR3 is TGTGCCAGTAGTCGAGGACAGGGGAGCAGCTACACCTTC. It specifies CASSRGQGSSYTF. Supplemented by reference TRBV19 and TRBJ1-2, the full variable domain reads DGGITQSPKYLFRKEGQNVTLSCEQNLNHDAMYWYRQDPGQGLRLIYYSQIVNDFQKGDIAEGYSVSREKKESFPLTVTSAQKNPTAFYLCASSRGQGSSYTFGSGTRLTVV.

CDR3 region: CASSTRTGEGEKLFF. The CDR3 nucleotides are TGTGCCAGCAGCACTCGGACAGGGGAAGGCGAAAAACTGTTTTTT. The gene calls are TRBV9 and TRBJ1-4; 9 nucleotides agree with TRBD1. This CDR3 has 15 amino acids. Germline values: CDR1 SGDLS, CDR2 YYNGEE. The V gene end was trimmed by 4 bases and the J gene end by 8 bases; junction bases not matched to a gene: 9.

The CDR3 DNA reads as TGTGCCAGCAGTTTATTGCTAGCGGGATGGGAGACCCAGTACTTC. Its translation is CASSLLLAGWETQYF. V gene TRBV28 combines with J gene TRBJ2-5; 9 positions match TRBD2. The CDR3 spans 15 residues. From germline, CDR1 is MDHEN and CDR2 SYDVKM. V lost 1 base and J lost 5; bases outside the gene matches: 5.

The rearrangement links TRBV27 to TRBJ2-1, with a weak D call TRBD2 (7 bases). The CDR3 consists of 16 residues. Germline V gene sequence: CDR1 MNHEY, CDR2 SMNVEV (reference sequence). V lost 2 bases to trimming and J lost 0 bases, with 11 bases between them. The CDR3 spells CASSLRRGPSYNEQFF. The CDR3 DNA sequence: TGTGCCAGCAGTTTAAGGCGGGGGCCCTCCTACAATGAGCAGTTCTTC.

The chain couples TRBV30 to TRBJ1-5; possible D gene TRBD1, 6 bases. The germline V and J ends were trimmed by 2 bases and 3 bases, with 14 bases remaining between them. The germline CDR1 and CDR2 sequences are GTSNPN and SVGIG (reference sequence). CDR3 length: 15 residues. CDR3 amino acids: CAWSIGGGVNQPQHF. In nucleotides, the CDR3 is TGTGCCTGGAGTATAGGGGGAGGGGTCAATCAGCCCCAGCATTTT.

The rearrangement joins TRBV11-2 to TRBJ1-6, with TRBD1 matching over 7 bases. Germline values: CDR1 SGHAT, CDR2 FQNNGV. The length of the CDR3 is 16 residues. The trim removed 5 bases at V and 7 bases at J, leaving 11 bases unmatched. Here the CDR3 reads CASSRISDRANSPLHF. CDR3 bases: TGTGCCAGCAGCCGCATATCTGACAGGGCAAATTCACCCCTCCACTTT.

This rearrangement joins TRBV19 to TRBJ1-1; TRBD1 matches at 11 bases. V was pared by 8 bases and J by 7 bases, with 15 bases of the junction left unmatched. From germline, CDR1 is LNHDA and CDR2 SQIVND (reference sequence). The CDR3 sequence is 16 residues long. The CDR3 nucleotides read TGTGCCAGTCAACGATGGGACAGGGGGTCTGGTGGTGAAGCTTTCTTT. It yields the protein CASQRWDRGSGGEAFF. Looking up the rest from reference TRBV19 and TRBJ1-1 gives the full variable domain: DGGITQSPKYLFRKEGQNVTLSCEQNLNHDAMYWYRQDPGQGLRLIYYSQIVNDFQKGDIAEGYSVSREKKESFPLTVTSAQKNPTAFYLCASQRWDRGSGGEAFFGQGTRLTVV.

This clone came up once. The V gene is TRBV7-9, the J gene TRBJ2-7; TRBD2 aligns across 7 bases. J lost 6 bases, V lost 2 bases, and 7 bases had no gene match. CDR1 is SEHNR, CDR2 FQNEAQ, per germline (reference sequence). CDR3 length equals 14 residues. In DNA, the CDR3 is TGTGCCAGCAGCTTATTTGCGGGAGAGGCCGAGCAGTACTTC. Encoded protein: CASSLFAGEAEQYF.

The genes are TRBV5-1 and TRBJ2-7, with D perhaps matching TRBD2 (5 bases). Germline CDR1 is SGHRS and CDR2 is YFSETQ. The CDR3 loop spans 15 amino acids. The V end was cut by 0 bases, the J end by 3 bases, with 13 bases between. CDR3 protein: CASSLAPDSNYEQYF. DNA of the CDR3: TGCGCCAGCAGCTTGGCACCGGACTCGAACTACGAGCAGTACTTC.

This clone has just a few counts. V gene TRBV10-1 combines with J gene TRBJ2-7, with D uncertain. Trimming left V 0 bases short and J 7 bases short, with 10 bases between. In germline, CDR1 is WNHNN, CDR2 SYGVQD (reference sequence). This CDR3 comprises 13 residues. This CDR3 reads CASSESGVPEQYF. The CDR3 DNA reads TGCGCCAGCAGTGAGTCAGGAGTTCCTGAGCAGTACTTC.

The J gene is TRBJ1-6, the V gene TRBV10-3; D is possibly TRBD1 (5 bases). The germline gives CDR1 ENHRY, CDR2 SYGVKD. This CDR3 has 15 amino acids. V gave up 6 bases and J gave up 6 bases, with 15 bases separating them. The CDR3 DNA is TGTGCCATCAGGGTGACAGTAGACGGTAATTCACCCCTCCACTTT. It encodes CAIRVTVDGNSPLHF.

The chain carries TRBV9 and TRBJ1-6; 7 nucleotides agree with TRBD1. Germline loops: CDR1 SGDLS, CDR2 YYNGEE. Losses at the gene ends were 0 bases for V and 6 bases for J; bases not matched to a gene: 3. The length of the CDR3 is 15 residues. The CDR3 region has the DNA TGTGCCAGCAGCGTAGCGGGACAGCTTAATTCACCCCTCCACTTT. It translates to CASSVAGQLNSPLHF.

The chain carries TRBV21-1 and TRBJ2-4; TRBD1, as called in the table, went unchecked against the DNA. TRBV21-1 has pseudogene status. The CDR3 is 20 residues long. The CDR3 sequence is CASSSRDRRSLLVAKNIQYF. The CDR3 DNA reads as TGTGCCAGCAGCTCAAGAGACAGGCGCTCTCTACTAGTAGCCAAAAACATTCAGTACTTC.

V is TRBV12-3 or TRBV12-4 and J is TRBJ2-5; 10 nucleotides line up with TRBD1. The CDR3 covers 13 residues. V shed 7 bases, J shed 3 bases, and the junction held 2 bases outside the gene matches. The CDR3 loop is CASKDRGEETQYF. In DNA form, the CDR3 reads TGTGCCAGCAAGGACAGGGGGGAAGAGACCCAGTACTTC.

V is TRBV19 and J is TRBJ2-1; 7 nucleotides agree with TRBD2. CDR1 and CDR2 from the germline V gene are LNHDA and SQIVND (reference sequence). J was trimmed by 9 bases and V by 5 bases; bases with no gene match: 4. This CDR3 contains 12 residues. CDR3 protein: CASSFGGGEQFF. For the CDR3, the DNA is TGTGCCAGTAGTTTCGGCGGGGGTGAGCAGTTCTTC. The full variable domain, in which reference TRBV19 and TRBJ2-1 provide the parts outside the CDR3, is DGGITQSPKYLFRKEGQNVTLSCEQNLNHDAMYWYRQDPGQGLRLIYYSQIVNDFQKGDIAEGYSVSREKKESFPLTVTSAQKNPTAFYLCASSFGGGEQFFGPGTRLTVL.

The rearrangement joins TRBV19 to TRBJ1-2; D gene unclear. V shed 7 bases and J shed 4 bases, with 13 bases lying between them. Germline V lookup: CDR1 LNHDA, CDR2 SQIVND (reference sequence). This CDR3 contains 13 residues. CDR3 protein: CASTPRVGYGYTF. CDR3 DNA: TGTGCCAGTACCCCCCGGGTGGGCTATGGCTACACCTTC.

V gene TRBV10-1 combines with J gene TRBJ2-2; a weak D match, TRBD2 (6 bases). Germline V gene sequence: CDR1 WNHNN, CDR2 SYGVQD (reference sequence). V lost 2 bases and J 5 bases, leaving 18 bases between the germline ends. This CDR3 contains 17 residues. For the CDR3, the DNA is TGCGCCAGCAGTGAGGGAGGGGTAGGACCGATTACCGGGGAGCTGTTTTTT. Protein: CASSEGGVGPITGELFF.

In DNA, the CDR3 is TGTGCCAGCAGCGTAGACGGCACTGAAGCTTTCTTT. It yields the protein CASSVDGTEAFF. The rearrangement uses TRBV9 and TRBJ1-1; D uncertain. The CDR3 contains 12 residues. Germline V gives CDR1 SGDLS, CDR2 YYNGEE. V dropped 0 bases and J dropped 4 bases, with 4 bases sitting between them.

V and J are TRBV25-1 and TRBJ2-7; perhaps TRBD2 as D (6 bases). V dropped 1 base and J dropped 6 bases, with 16 bases sitting between them. The CDR3 covers 15 residues. Germline values: CDR1 MGHDK, CDR2 SYGVNS. The CDR3 DNA is TGTGCCAGCAGTGAATTCTACTCAGTGGAGGGCGAGCAGTACTTC. Translating it yields CASSEFYSVEGEQYF.

The chain has TRBV11-2 and TRBJ2-1, with D uncertain. Trimming took off 1 base at V and 5 bases at J, with 9 bases between the two ends. This CDR3 region has 14 residues. CDR1 is SGHAT and CDR2 is FQNNGV in the germline V gene. CDR3 region: CASSLVRSHNEQFF. In DNA form, the CDR3 reads TGTGCCAGCAGCTTAGTCCGCAGTCACAATGAGCAGTTCTTC.

The chain uses TRBV7-2 and TRBJ2-1; 11 bases agree with TRBD2. There are 13 residues in the CDR3. Trimming took 3 bases from V and 14 from J; bases not matched to a gene: 6. CDR1 and CDR2 from the germline V gene are SGHTA and FQGNSA. The CDR3 region has the DNA TGTGCCAGCAGCTTTGGTAGCGGGAGGGCCGAGTTCTTC. Amino acid sequence: CASSFGSGRAEFF. The full variable domain, completed using reference TRBV7-2 and TRBJ2-1, is GAGVSQSPSNKVTEKGKDVELRCDPISGHTALYWYRQSLGQGLEFLIYFQGNSAPDKSGLPSDRFSAERTGGSVSTLTIQRTQQEDSAVYLCASSFGSGRAEFFGPGTRLTVL.

This chain connects TRBV9 to TRBJ1-1; D is undetermined. In germline, CDR1 is SGDLS, CDR2 YYNGEE. The CDR3 is 15 amino acids. Trimming took 4 bases from V and 5 from J, leaving 18 bases between them. DNA for the CDR3: TGTGCCAGCAGCACAGACACCCAAAGTGGGACTGAAGCTTTCTTT. Translated: CASSTDTQSGTEAFF.

The V and J genes are TRBV5-5 and TRBJ2-1; TRBD2 is a possible D gene (5 bases). This CDR3 has 16 amino acids. The germline CDR1 and CDR2 sequences are SGHKS and YYEKEE (reference sequence). V was cut by 1 base and J by 5 bases, with 16 bases left in between. The CDR3 nucleotides are TGTGCCAGCAGCTTGTCGAGGGTCCATAGCGACAATGAGCAGTTCTTC. Its protein is CASSLSRVHSDNEQFF.

The gene calls are TRBV5-1 and TRBJ2-6, with TRBD2 identical over 9 bases. CDR3 length: 18 amino acids. CDR1 and CDR2 from the germline V gene are SGHRS and YFSETQ. With 4 bases clipped from V and 0 bases from J, the junction kept 8 bases outside the gene matches. The CDR3 spells CASSPLSGSVSGANVLTF. DNA for the CDR3: TGCGCCAGCAGCCCTCTTAGCGGGAGCGTCTCTGGGGCCAACGTCCTGACTTTC.

This rearrangement joins TRBV30 to TRBJ2-5; 9 bases match TRBD2. Germline V lookup: CDR1 GTSNPN, CDR2 SVGIG (reference sequence). The CDR3 spans 16 residues. V was clipped by 1 base and J by 5 bases; unmatched bases: 11. The CDR3 is CAWSGPSGVIVETQYF. CDR3 DNA: TGTGCCTGGAGTGGCCCTAGCGGGGTTATCGTGGAGACCCAGTACTTC.